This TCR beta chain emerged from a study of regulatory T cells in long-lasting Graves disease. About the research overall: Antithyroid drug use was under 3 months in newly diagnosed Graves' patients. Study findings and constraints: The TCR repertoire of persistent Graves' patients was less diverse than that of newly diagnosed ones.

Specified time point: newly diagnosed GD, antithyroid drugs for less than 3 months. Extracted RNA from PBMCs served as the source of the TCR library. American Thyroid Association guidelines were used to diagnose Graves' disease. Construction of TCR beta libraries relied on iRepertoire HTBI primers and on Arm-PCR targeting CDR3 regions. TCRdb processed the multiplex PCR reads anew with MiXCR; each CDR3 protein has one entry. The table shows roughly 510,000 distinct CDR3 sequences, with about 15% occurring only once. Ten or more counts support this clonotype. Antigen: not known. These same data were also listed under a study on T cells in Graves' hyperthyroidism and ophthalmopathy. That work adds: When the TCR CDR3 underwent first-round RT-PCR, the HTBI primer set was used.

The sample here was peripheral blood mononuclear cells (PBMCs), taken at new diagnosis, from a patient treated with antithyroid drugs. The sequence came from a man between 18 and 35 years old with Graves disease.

In nucleotides, the CDR3 is TGTGCCAGCAGTTCTCCCTGGCGGCTAGCCAAAAACATTCAGTACTTC. Translated: CASSSPWRLAKNIQYF. The chain combines TRBV28 with TRBJ2-4; no firm D call. Trimming took 4 bases from V and 0 from J, leaving 13 bases between them. The germline V gene encodes CDR1 MDHEN and CDR2 SYDVKM. CDR3 size: 16 residues.